The present T cell receptor (beta chain) was sequenced within a study of blood T cell repertoires in COVID-19. The wider study: Acute-phase and convalescent COVID-19 samples originated in the United States, Italy and Spain.

The CDR3 covers 16 residues. The trim removed 2 bases at V and 1 base at J, leaving 0 bases unmatched. The germline gives CDR1 KGHDR, CDR2 SFDVKD. This clone appeared many times. Original processing methods: Reference gene primer amplification gave nucleated cell count estimates. Some clones are missing from TCRdb's copy, which holds only in-frame ones; the method was immunoSEQ multiplex PCR. For V, J and clone size, that table is used; D and trimming come from the DNA. This sample has around 320,000 clones, with 75% to 85% found just once. Sequenced input: peripheral blood. This chain joins TRBV24-1 and TRBJ2-3, with 12 positions matching TRBD2. The sequence was collected from a human donor in a cohort sampled during active COVID-19. CDR3 residues: CATSDWTSGGTDTQYF. As DNA, the CDR3 is TGTGCCACCAGTGATTGGACTAGCGGGGGCACAGATACGCAGTATTTT.